The 27 T cell receptor beta chains reported below all come from one sample, sequenced in a study of T cells in pancreatic ductal adenocarcinoma. Selected pancreatic ductal adenocarcinoma patients had undergone surgery without neoadjuvant therapy. Libraries were prepared by immunoSEQ multiplex PCR; TCRdb keeps only in-frame clonotypes and omits some of them. The sample records more than 500 clones, around 90% being singletons. Sequenced material: pancreatic tumor tissue. The receptors shown here come from a human donor with pancreatic ductal adenocarcinoma. The donor label of this sample is uncertain.

The chain uses TRBV28 and TRBJ1-2; the D gene is possibly TRBD1 (6 bases). V was pared by 5 bases and J by 4 bases, with 14 bases between. Germline assignment: CDR1 MDHEN and CDR2 SYDVKM. The CDR3 totals 14 residues. The CDR3 loop is CASSTATGLYGYTF. CDR3 sequence (DNA): TGTGCCAGCAGTACCGCCACAGGGCTCTATGGCTACACCTTC.

The chain carries TRBV7-9 and TRBJ1-1; no clear D. Germline CDR1 and CDR2: SEHNR and FQNEAQ (reference sequence). The CDR3 spans 12 residues. V lost 3 bases and J 11 bases, leaving 13 bases between the germline ends. The CDR3 is CASSFSQEGAFF. CDR3 sequence (DNA): TGTGCCAGCAGCTTCTCTCAGGAAGGGGCTTTCTTT.

The chain employs TRBV15 and TRBJ1-1; perhaps TRBD1 as D (5 bases). V was cut by 1 base and J by 2 bases, with 8 bases left in between. The CDR3 is 14 amino acids. CDR1 and CDR2 (germline): LNHNV, YYDKDF (reference sequence). The CDR3 loop is CATSRGQPNTEAFF. CDR3 in DNA: TGTGCCACCAGCAGAGGACAGCCAAACACTGAAGCTTTCTTT. The whole variable domain, filled in from reference TRBV15 and TRBJ1-1, reads DAMVIQNPRYQVTQFGKPVTLSCSQTLNHNVMYWYQQKSSQAPKLLFHYYDKDFNNEADTPDNFQSRRPNTSFCFLDIRSPGLGDTAMYLCATSRGQPNTEAFFGQGTRLTVV.

CDR3 amino acids: CASSQGAIQYF. The CDR3 region has the DNA TGTGCCAGCAGCCAAGGAGCGATCCAGTACTTC. The chain has TRBV4-2 and TRBJ2-5; D uncertain. This CDR3 region has 11 residues. The germline V gene encodes CDR1 LGHNA and CDR2 YNFKEQ. V was trimmed by 1 base and J by 10 bases, leaving 7 bases between them.

The rearrangement joins TRBV7-2 to TRBJ1-1; a weak D match, TRBD1 (6 bases). This CDR3 is built from 14 residues. V was shortened by 1 base and J by 12 bases, with 18 bases between the two germline ends. Germline CDR1 and CDR2: SGHTA and FQGNSA. DNA for the CDR3: TGTGCCAGCAGCTTAGGAGTCAGGGGCGGCGGGACTTTCTTT. As protein: CASSLGVRGGGTFF. Combining the CDR3 with reference TRBV7-2 and TRBJ1-1 gives the whole variable domain GAGVSQSPSNKVTEKGKDVELRCDPISGHTALYWYRQSLGQGLEFLIYFQGNSAPDKSGLPSDRFSAERTGGSVSTLTIQRTQQEDSAVYLCASSLGVRGGGTFFGQGTRLTVV.

V is TRBV6-5 and J is TRBJ1-3; D is uncertain. Germline CDR1 and CDR2: MNHEY and SVGAGI. V dropped 2 bases and J dropped 0 bases, with 11 bases sitting between them. The CDR3 runs to 16 residues. For the CDR3, the DNA is TGTGCCAGCAGTTACAACGGCAGGAGCTCTGGAAACACCATATATTTT. Amino acids: CASSYNGRSSGNTIYF.

A remark on this clone: An end of the junction differs from the germline gene, which may be a read error. The chain joins TRBV11-3 to TRBJ2-6; D unclear. This CDR3 is 15 amino acids long. In germline, CDR1 is SGHNT, CDR2 YENEEA. CDR3 protein: CASSLYRTSNKVGPF. The CDR3 DNA follows: TGTGCCAGCAGCCTGTATAGAACAAGCAACAAAGTCGGGCCATTC.

The chain employs TRBV20-1 and TRBJ2-1; D may be TRBD1 or TRBD2 (5 bases each). Germline V gives CDR1 DFQATT, CDR2 SNEGSKA (reference sequence). CDR3 length: 11 residues. V was cut by 3 bases and J by 9 bases, with 9 bases left in between. CDR3 sequence: CSASREIEQFF. CDR3 in DNA: TGCAGTGCTAGCAGGGAGATTGAGCAGTTCTTC.

This clone was recorded a few times. The chain recombines TRBV2 with TRBJ2-5; D assignment may be TRBD1 or TRBD2 (5 bases each). Germline V gene sequence: CDR1 SNHLY, CDR2 FYNNEI. CDR3 length equals 14 residues. V was clipped by 7 bases and J by 2 bases, with 14 bases between them. As DNA, the CDR3 is TGTGCCAGCATCCAGGGACCGTTACAAGAGACCCAGTACTTC. Its translation: CASIQGPLQETQYF.

The chain employs TRBV18 and TRBJ2-7, with a weak D call TRBD2 (6 bases). V was trimmed by 6 bases and J by 0 bases, leaving 12 bases between them. Germline CDR1 reads KGHSH; CDR2 reads LQKENI. This CDR3 spans 14 amino acids. CDR3 loop: CASSEGIPSYEQYF. CDR3 nucleotide sequence: TGTGCCAGCTCGGAGGGGATACCCTCCTACGAGCAGTACTTC.

The rearrangement joins TRBV7-2 to TRBJ2-1; 9 positions match TRBD2. The trim removed 5 bases at V and 7 bases at J, leaving 15 bases unmatched. This CDR3 comprises 17 residues. Germline V CDR1 and CDR2: SGHTA, FQGNSA. Written as DNA, the CDR3 is TGTGCCAGCAGCGCAGCGGTTGCGGGAGGGGGTGGAAATGAGCAGTTCTTC. Its translation: CASSAAVAGGGGNEQFF.

CDR3 region: CASSFRLTGPNTEAFF. The CDR3 DNA sequence: TGTGCCAGCAGCTTTCGCTTGACAGGGCCCAACACTGAAGCTTTCTTT. The chain uses TRBV7-3 and TRBJ1-1; 7 nucleotides match TRBD1. This CDR3 has 16 amino acids. CDR1 is SGHTA and CDR2 is FQGTGA in the germline V gene. V lost 3 bases to trimming and J lost 2 bases; unmatched junction nucleotides: 9.

V usage is TRBV9 and J usage is TRBJ1-2; D gene ambiguous. The CDR3 covers 13 residues. With 3 bases removed from V and 4 bases from J, the gap between germline ends came to 10 bases. The germline gives CDR1 SGDLS, CDR2 YYNGEE. The CDR3 reads CASSGAHSYGYTF. CDR3 sequence (DNA): TGTGCCAGCAGCGGGGCCCACAGCTATGGCTACACCTTC.

The chain links TRBV28 to TRBJ2-7, with 9 bases lining up with TRBD2. Trimming cost V 2 bases and J 9 bases; bases outside gene matches: 11. From germline, CDR1 is MDHEN and CDR2 SYDVKM. The CDR3 is 15 amino acids. CDR3 amino acids: CASSLNAGGPLPQYF. The CDR3 region has the DNA TGTGCCAGCAGTTTAAATGCGGGAGGGCCTCTCCCGCAGTACTTC.

The chain is built from TRBV6-4 and TRBJ1-5, with TRBD1 matching over 9 bases. V gave up 7 bases and J gave up 1 base; unmatched junction bases: 20. From germline, CDR1 is MRHNA and CDR2 SNTAGT. CDR3 length: 20 residues. CDR3 sequence reads: CASNPTGGPRIRASNQPQHF. The CDR3 bases are TGTGCCAGCAATCCTACAGGGGGCCCAAGGATACGGGCCAGCAATCAGCCCCAGCATTTT.

V is TRBV7-3 and J is TRBJ1-2; the match to TRBD1 covers 9 bases. Trimming at V came to 8 bases and at J to 9 bases, leaving 10 bases not matched to a gene. Germline V gene lookup returns CDR1 SGHTA and CDR2 FQGTGA. The CDR3 has 13 amino acids. CDR3 sequence (DNA): TGTGCCAGCTCCCCGGGACAGGGTCATAGCTACACCTTC. This encodes CASSPGQGHSYTF. Drawing the rest from reference TRBV7-3 and TRBJ1-2, the complete variable domain is GAGVSQTPSNKVTEKGKYVELRCDPISGHTALYWYRQSLGQGPEFLIYFQGTGAADDSGLPNDRFFAVRPEGSVSTLKIQRTERGDSAVYLCASSPGQGHSYTFGSGTRLTVV.

This sequence joins TRBV7-2 and TRBJ2-2; 8 nucleotides align to TRBD1. This CDR3 region has 14 residues. Germline CDR1 is SGHTA and CDR2 is FQGNSA. Trimming at V came to 6 bases and at J to 7 bases, leaving 7 bases not matched to a gene. The chain's CDR3 is CASRGQGWGGELFF. The DNA of the CDR3 is TGTGCCAGCAGAGGACAGGGCTGGGGCGGGGAGCTGTTTTTT.

The rearrangement uses TRBV4-3 and TRBJ2-1; 15 nucleotides align to TRBD2. CDR1 is LGHNA, CDR2 YSLEER, per germline. J gave up 7 bases and V 4 bases, and 11 bases lay outside the gene matches. This CDR3 comprises 18 residues. CDR3 sequence (DNA): TGCGCCAGCAGCCCCCAAGTTCCAGGGACTAGCGGGAGGAATGAGCAGTTCTTC. It is translated as CASSPQVPGTSGRNEQFF.

The V and J genes are TRBV7-2 and TRBJ2-1; TRBD2 aligns across 11 bases. The CDR3 has 17 residues. From germline, CDR1 is SGHTA and CDR2 FQGNSA. The junction had 11 bases not matched to a gene; V was cut back by 4 bases and J by 6 bases. The CDR3 here is CASSSGLLAGARNEQFF. CDR3 nucleotides: TGTGCCAGCAGCTCAGGGCTACTAGCGGGAGCACGCAATGAGCAGTTCTTC.

V is TRBV6-6 and J is TRBJ2-3; 13 nucleotides align to TRBD2. Germline CDR1 MNHNY, CDR2 SVGAGI (reference sequence). CDR3 size: 16 residues. With 6 bases clipped from V and 3 bases from J, the junction kept 6 bases outside the gene matches. In nucleotides, the CDR3 is TGTGCCAGCAGACTACCGGGACTAGCGGGAACAGATACGCAGTATTTT. Residues: CASRLPGLAGTDTQYF.

The gene calls are TRBV6-6 and TRBJ1-5; a weak D match, TRBD1 (5 bases). The germline V gene has CDR1 MNHNY and CDR2 SVGAGI (reference sequence). The CDR3 is 15 residues long. V gave up 6 bases and J gave up 6 bases, with 18 bases separating them. CDR3 region: CASRYRDEIGQPQHF. CDR3 coding DNA: TGTGCCAGCAGATACCGGGACGAAATCGGTCAGCCCCAGCATTTT.

This clone was observed a handful of times. V and J are TRBV2 and TRBJ1-1; unclear D gene. With 7 bases removed from V and 2 bases from J, the gap between germline ends came to 8 bases. The CDR3 runs to 12 residues. The germline V gene has CDR1 SNHLY and CDR2 FYNNEI. CDR3 residues: CASNRPNTEAFF. DNA for the CDR3: TGTGCCAGCAACCGGCCAAACACTGAAGCTTTCTTT.

The V and J genes are TRBV7-2 and TRBJ2-1, with D unresolved. CDR3 length: 13 residues. The germline V gene has CDR1 SGHTA and CDR2 FQGNSA. Trimming stripped 1 base from V and 5 bases from J, with 6 bases between. CDR3: CASSLGPNNEQFF. The CDR3 nucleotides are TGTGCCAGCAGCTTAGGACCTAACAATGAGCAGTTCTTC.

The chain couples TRBV9 to TRBJ2-1; no reliable D call. Trimming pared 4 bases from V and 3 bases from J, leaving 8 bases between. Germline lookup yields CDR1 SGDLS and CDR2 YYNGEE. The CDR3 has 13 residues. CDR3 in DNA: TGTGCCAGCAGCTCCAGTGACTACAATGAGCAGTTCTTC. Its translation is CASSSSDYNEQFF.

The chain carries TRBV2 and TRBJ1-5; TRBD1 matches 10 bases. CDR1 and CDR2 from the germline V gene are SNHLY and FYNNEI. CDR3 length: 14 amino acids. The junction had 4 bases not matched to a gene; V was cut back by 3 bases and J by 8 bases. This chain's CDR3 is CASSEDRGVKPQHF. CDR3 sequence (DNA): TGTGCCAGCAGTGAGGACAGGGGGGTCAAGCCCCAGCATTTT.

The chain links TRBV10-3 to TRBJ2-7; D call uncertain. CDR1 is ENHRY, CDR2 SYGVKD, per germline. V was shortened by 4 bases and J by 0 bases, with 13 bases between the two germline ends. CDR3 length: 15 amino acids. The CDR3 DNA follows: TGTGCCATCAGTGGTACAGCGCTCACCTCCTACGAGCAGTACTTC. This translates into CAISGTALTSYEQYF.

The V gene is TRBV9, the J gene TRBJ2-3, with TRBD2 matching over 11 bases. The germline V gene has CDR1 SGDLS and CDR2 YYNGEE. The CDR3 length is 17 residues. Trimming at V came to 0 bases and at J to 4 bases, leaving 7 bases not matched to a gene. The CDR3 loop reads CASSVGLSGRAPDTQYF. CDR3 in DNA: TGTGCCAGCAGCGTAGGGCTTAGCGGGAGGGCCCCAGATACGCAGTATTTT.